This T cell receptor beta chain was identified in a study of T cells in Graves' hyperthyroidism and ophthalmopathy (dated by TCRdb to about 2019). General notes on the study: Peripheral blood was sampled at the time of initial diagnosis, prior to any treatment. The paper reports TCR Vbeta CDR3 sequencing of fewer than 150 peripheral blood samples: approximately 41 ophthalmopathy, 70 to 85 hyperthyroidism and 17 progressor patients. Once sampling was done, hyperthyroidism patients were given methimazole at a starting dose of 30 mg daily, whereas ophthalmopathy patients were given high-dose intravenous methylprednisolone. The study also compared thyroid tissue and blood T-cell repertoires from 6 or 7 Graves' hyperthyroidism patients. The roughly 91 discovery patients were randomly divided into training and test sets at a 7:3 ratio. An independent validation cohort of around 19 hyperthyroidism patients and more than 15 patients who later progressed to ophthalmopathy tested prospective prediction of ophthalmopathy. To identify distinguishing TCR V-J signatures, a discovery cohort of around 100 patients was used, comprising 40 to 45 with Graves' ophthalmopathy and 55 to 65 with stable Graves' hyperthyroidism. The research as a whole found: During validation, the model predicted progression to ophthalmopathy a median of around 6 months ahead of onset, with around 65% sensitivity and roughly 75% specificity. A model built on a 13 V-J signature distinguished ophthalmopathy from stable hyperthyroidism, reaching about 88% sensitivity and around 82% specificity in cross-validation and 80%/75% in testing. Most expanded thyroid clonotypes (frequency above 0.001) were also detected in blood, suggesting blood repertoires may reflect thyroid immune responses. No statistical method was used to set the sample size in advance, and investigators knew the group allocation.

TCR beta CDR3 regions were amplified from RNA transcripts. A first-round RT-PCR of the TCR CDR3 used the HTBI primer set with the Qiagen OneStep RT-PCR kit. Libraries were constructed in a second round of multiplex PCR, after which size selection and purification were performed. Libraries were sequenced paired-end with 100 bp reads on an Illumina HiSeq2000. For the original study's pipeline: SOAPnuke was used to process the raw data, with reads discarded if the reads contained adapters or uncalled bases, had a mean Phred below 15, or lacked an exact constant-primer or identifier match. High-quality paired reads were merged with COPE v1.2.5, and unique nucleotide sequences were defined as clonotypes. Clonotypes were aligned to IMGT TRBV, TRBD and TRBJ reference segments using MiTCR v1.1. The analysis included only V-J combinations with a frequency above 0.0001, which together covered 98% to 99.2% of the repertoires. A TCS score was defined as the ratio of F50 (clonal expansion) to E x V (chaos), with BLOSUM62-based TCRdist applied between CDR3 peptides within each V-J. Welch's t-statistics and random forest reduced around 550 V-J features to about 12, which were used in a naive Bayes classifier (R e1071). In TCRdb, the public reads were trimmed at Q25 with fastp and aligned with MiXCR, with productive beta chains retained. Rows are unified per CDR3 protein, each entry keeping the most common DNA and genes. TCRdb's processing, not the authors' own work, is the source of the V and J calls. In all, the sample holds about 400,000 distinct CDR3 sequences, and about 15% of those were seen once. The top ten hold 13% to 15% of the sample.

Stable Graves' hyperthyroidism was defined as the absence of progression to ophthalmopathy over 18 months of follow-up. Hyperthyroidism patients were aged 18 to 65 years and newly diagnosed, with disease duration of less than 2 months. Patients with uncontrolled infections, other autoimmune diseases, pregnancy or lactation were excluded. Diagnoses relied on clinical symptoms, serum thyroxine and TRAb, thyroid ultrasound and orbital computed tomography. PBMCs were isolated from 7.5 to 10 ml of fresh peripheral blood by Ficoll-Paque density gradient centrifugation. Trizol reagent was used to extract total RNA, and RNA quality was then checked on an Agilent 2100 Bioanalyzer. This clonotype was recorded many times. Its antigen remains undetermined. Base qualities are not provided; no much larger clone lies one nucleotide away. The germline ends are 12 bases apart after V is trimmed by 8 bases and J by 2 bases. Spanning cysteine to phenylalanine, the CDR3 consists of 13 amino acids. The read is trimmed to its CDR3 DNA, 39 bases read in frame from base 1. For CDR1 and CDR2, the germline V gene lists SGHAT and FQNNGV.

This sequence uses TRBV11-2 and TRBJ2-5; the D gene is perhaps TRBD1, from 6 matching bases. The source is a woman aged 18-30 years with Graves' hyperthyroidism. The sequencing input was blood. The CDR3 is CASDDRFQETQYF. The DNA reads TGTGCCAGCGACGACAGGTTTCAAGAGACCCAGTACTTC.